These 9 T cell receptor beta chains were all obtained from the same sample, sequenced in a study of T cell responses to AZD1222 COVID-19 vaccine (dated by TCRdb to about 2021). The time point tag for this specimen amounts to: about 28 days (+/-7) after the second vaccine dose. Libraries were built with the immunoSEQ multiplex PCR assay. This is the immuneACCESS table as TCRdb keeps it, with only in-frame sequences that have V and J called. A part of the clones is gone; compared with another copy, unresolved V genes explain less than half, and the rest is unexplained. The sample table holds some 110,000 clones, of which less than 95% were seen once. 6.5% to 10% of the sample belongs to the ten largest clones. This specimen was peripheral blood, taken 28 days after the second AZD1222 dose. These receptors all stem from an adult who received the AZD1222 COVID-19 vaccine.

The CDR3 DNA reads as TGCGCCAGCAGCTTCTCCGGGGAGAACACTGAAGCTTTCTTT. Translation gives CASSFSGENTEAFF. This chain links TRBV5-1 with TRBJ1-1; D is unclear. V was shortened by 2 bases and J by 1 base, with 9 bases between the two germline ends. Germline loops: CDR1 SGHRS, CDR2 YFSETQ. The CDR3 covers 14 residues.

The rearrangement joins TRBV12-3 or TRBV12-4 to TRBJ1-2; TRBD1 matches at 9 bases. This CDR3 comprises 13 residues. V lost 6 bases, J lost 7 bases, and 6 bases stayed unmatched. CDR3 residues: CASSHRGRGGYTF. In DNA, the CDR3 is TGTGCCAGCAGCCACAGGGGGCGCGGTGGCTACACCTTC.

V gene TRBV21-1 combines with J gene TRBJ1-2. TRBV21-1 is assigned pseudogene status. The CDR3 runs 15 residues. DNA of the CDR3: TGTGCCAGCAGCAAAATGAAGCAGAAAAGATATGGCTACACCTTC. Amino acids: CASSKMKQKRYGYTF.

This clone has only a few counts. The chain recombines TRBV18 with TRBJ2-7, with D hard to call. Germline lookup yields CDR1 KGHSH and CDR2 LQKENI. Between the trimmed V and J ends, which lost 3 bases and 3 bases, there was a span of 18 bases. CDR3 length: 16 residues. CDR3 DNA sequence: TGTGCCAGCTCACCTATCCCGGACCGGCTCAACTACGAGCAGTACTTC. As protein: CASSPIPDRLNYEQYF.

The sample holds one count of this clone. The V call is TRBV5-1, the J call TRBJ1-3, with D possibly matching TRBD1 (6 bases). This CDR3 comprises 15 residues. V was pared by 0 bases and J by 2 bases, with 9 bases between. Germline lookup yields CDR1 SGHRS and CDR2 YFSETQ. This CDR3 reads CASSLVSGAGNTIYF. The DNA of the CDR3 is TGCGCCAGCAGCTTGGTGTCAGGGGCTGGAAACACCATATATTTT.

The gene calls are TRBV7-8 and TRBJ1-5, with 10 bases matching TRBD1. Germline V gene data show CDR1 as SGHVS and CDR2 as FQNEAQ. V gave up 5 bases and J gave up 0 bases; unmatched junction bases: 10. The CDR3 is made up of 18 amino acids. The DNA of the CDR3 is TGTGCCAGCAGCCGATACGACAGGGGGCCTAATAGCAATCAGCCCCAGCATTTT. Its protein is CASSRYDRGPNSNQPQHF.

This clone was recorded once. The chain uses TRBV13 and TRBJ2-3, with 8 bases identical to TRBD2. This CDR3 spans 15 amino acids. Per the germline V gene, CDR1 is PRHDT and CDR2 is FYEKMQ (reference sequence). The junction had 0 bases not matched to a gene; V was cut back by 0 bases and J by 1 base. DNA of the CDR3: TGTGCCAGCAGCTTAGGGCGGGGGGGCACAGATACGCAGTATTTT. It specifies CASSLGRGGTDTQYF.

The rearrangement links TRBV7-2 to TRBJ2-6; D is ambiguous. Germline V lookup: CDR1 SGHTA, CDR2 FQGNSA. The CDR3 has 12 residues. The germline V and J ends were trimmed by 5 bases and 5 bases, with 4 bases remaining between them. CDR3 in DNA: TGTGCCAGCAGCCTAAGGGCCAACGTCCTGACTTTC. Protein product: CASSLRANVLTF. Full variable domain (missing parts from reference TRBV7-2 and TRBJ2-6): GAGVSQSPSNKVTEKGKDVELRCDPISGHTALYWYRQSLGQGLEFLIYFQGNSAPDKSGLPSDRFSAERTGGSVSTLTIQRTQQEDSAVYLCASSLRANVLTFGAGSRLTVL.

The chain joins TRBV2 to TRBJ1-2, with a possible D match to TRBD1 (5 bases). Looked up from germline, CDR1 is SNHLY and CDR2 is FYNNEI. The CDR3 spans 13 residues. The V end was cut by 3 bases, the J end by 4 bases, with 9 bases between. CDR3 sequence reads: CASSDWGGYGYTF. CDR3 coding DNA: TGTGCCAGCAGTGATTGGGGGGGCTATGGCTACACCTTC.